The entry below gives a single TCR beta chain sequence along with its context. Clinical symptoms, serum thyroxine, TRAb, thyroid ultrasound and orbital computed tomography established diagnosis. This specimen belongs to a study of T cells in Graves' hyperthyroidism and ophthalmopathy. The V end was cut by 4 bases, the J end by 8 bases, with 18 bases between. CDR1 is MNHEY, CDR2 SVGEGT, per germline. The CDR3 loop spans 16 amino acids. RNA transcripts gave rise to amplified TCR beta CDR3 regions. The primer set for the first-round RT-PCR of the TCR CDR3 was HTBI. TCRdb reprocessed the multiplex PCR reads via MiXCR and lists one record per CDR3 protein. This table holds approximately 380,000 distinct CDR3 sequences, 11% to 15% found once.

This clonotype was obtained from a man aged 50 to 59 with Graves' ophthalmopathy. V usage is TRBV6-2 or TRBV6-3 and J usage is TRBJ1-6; TRBD1 might be the D (6 bases). The sequenced sample consisted of blood. Written as DNA, the CDR3 is TGTGCCAGCAGTTCTAGGGGGGGGTATGATGATTCACCCCTCCACTTT. Translating it yields CASSSRGGYDDSPLHF.